This paragraph reports one TCR beta chain. This clone was seen a handful of times. Its antigen is currently not known. No quality values exist for individual bases; no much larger clone is one base distant. Participants in the prospective study were aged roughly 18 to 100 years, lived in approximately 26 United States geographic areas, and enrolled through a virtual design. Cohort assignment in the prospective study relied on participant-reported clinical history from a screening survey and a study questionnaire. For ImmuneRACE Cohort 3, a participant was defined as recovered based on two consecutive negative NP/OP PCR tests, clearance by a healthcare professional, or resolution of symptoms. In the prospective study, mobile phlebotomists collected whole blood, serum and a nasopharyngeal or oropharyngeal swab from each participant. Additional blood draws and questionnaires over an approximately two-month period could optionally be provided by prospective study participants. Before DNA extraction, blood samples from the prospective study were shipped at room temperature or frozen.

The data belong to a study of blood T cell repertoires in COVID-19 (dated by TCRdb to 2020 to 2021). Turning to the overall study: Samples covering the acute and convalescent phases of COVID-19 were provided by collaborators in the United States, Italy and Spain. The material from the prospective study consisted of cDNA or gDNA derived from T cells, B-cell-depleted T cells, or PBMCs. The dataset comprised deeply sampled blood TCRbeta repertoires from subjects exposed to, actively infected with, or recovered from COVID-19. The repertoires were made available in a free public database intended to serve as a resource for research on the immune response to SARS-CoV-2. Samples were obtained from the ongoing ImmuneRACE study (first 160 participants) and from about 1,300 subjects provided by 6 global collaborators. Nearly every sample came with metadata listing a de-identified subject ID, COVID-19 status, age in years and sex. Where available, HLA class I and class II types were taken from metadata supplied by the sample provider and were not determined by assay-based typing. What the work shows at the level of the full study, not this receptor alone: Clinical and demographic metadata were provided uncurated, with the amount varying by source and participant.

In the germline V gene (reference sequence), CDR1 corresponds to MNHEY and CDR2 to SMNVEV. The CDR3, cysteine through phenylalanine, is 16 amino acids long. CDR3 DNA is the only sequence kept; it has 48 bases, read in frame from the first base. V drops 2 bases and J drops 10 bases, leaving 18 bases in between. TCRbeta CDR3 regions were amplified from genomic DNA using the immunoSEQ Assay, a bias-controlled multiplex PCR. On the authors' methods: Within the assay, amplification of reference gene primers was used to estimate how many nucleated cells each sample contained. To quantify the absolute abundance of each unique TCRbeta CDR3 rearrangement, sequence reads were collapsed and filtered. For each sample, productive Simpson clonality was calculated as the square root of Simpson's diversity index over productive rearrangements. In TCRdb, the immuneACCESS table is reduced to in-frame sequences with V and J assigned. These tables do not hold every clone; where another copy was compared, an unresolved V gene accounts for under half, and the others remain unexplained. V, J and clone size were drawn from that table, and D and trimming were deduced from the DNA. This sample gives 180,000 or so clones in total; around four fifths of them show up just once. 4.4% of the sample is taken by the ten largest.

This clonotype originated in a woman aged 50 to 65 who had recovered from COVID-19. Sample: PBMCs or T cells enriched from blood (not recorded which). The chain was built from TRBV27 and TRBJ1-6, with no reliable assignment of the D segment. The CDR3 protein is CASSLSKPGFWSPLHF. At the DNA level, the sequence is TGTGCCAGCAGTTTAAGTAAGCCGGGATTCTGGTCACCCCTCCACTTT.